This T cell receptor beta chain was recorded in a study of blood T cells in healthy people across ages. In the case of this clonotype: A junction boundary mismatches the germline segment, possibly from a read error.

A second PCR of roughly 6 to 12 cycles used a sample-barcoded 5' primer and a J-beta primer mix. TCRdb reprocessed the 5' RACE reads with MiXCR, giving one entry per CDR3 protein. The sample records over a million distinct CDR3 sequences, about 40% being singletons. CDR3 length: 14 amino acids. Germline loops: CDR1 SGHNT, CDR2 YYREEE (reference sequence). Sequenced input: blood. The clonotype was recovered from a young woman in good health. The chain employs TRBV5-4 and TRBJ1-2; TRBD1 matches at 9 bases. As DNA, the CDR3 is TGTGCCAGCAGCTGGGACAGGGCGGACTATGGCTGCACCTTC. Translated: CASSWDRADYGCTF. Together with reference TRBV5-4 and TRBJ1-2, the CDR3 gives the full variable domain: ETGVTQSPTHLIKTRGQQVTLRCSSQSGHNTVSWYQQALGQGPQFIFQYYREEENGRGNFPPRFSGLQFPNYSSELNVNALELDDSALYLCASSWDRADYGCTFGSGTRLTVV.